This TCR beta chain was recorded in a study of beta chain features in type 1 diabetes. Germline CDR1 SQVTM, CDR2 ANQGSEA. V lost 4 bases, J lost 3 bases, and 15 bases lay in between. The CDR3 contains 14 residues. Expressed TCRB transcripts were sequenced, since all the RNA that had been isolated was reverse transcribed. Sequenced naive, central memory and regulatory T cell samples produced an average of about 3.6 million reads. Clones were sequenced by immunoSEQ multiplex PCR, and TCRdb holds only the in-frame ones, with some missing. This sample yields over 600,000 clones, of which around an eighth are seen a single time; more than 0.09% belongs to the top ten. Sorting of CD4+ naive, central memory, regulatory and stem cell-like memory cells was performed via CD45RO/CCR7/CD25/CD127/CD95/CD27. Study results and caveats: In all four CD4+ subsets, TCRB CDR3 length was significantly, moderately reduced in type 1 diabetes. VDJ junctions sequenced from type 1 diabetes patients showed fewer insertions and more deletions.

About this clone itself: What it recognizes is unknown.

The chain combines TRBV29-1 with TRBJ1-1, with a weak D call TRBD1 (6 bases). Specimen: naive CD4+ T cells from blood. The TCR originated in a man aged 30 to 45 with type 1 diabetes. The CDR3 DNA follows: TGCAGCGTTGGGTACAGGGTGAAGGACACTGAAGCTTTCTTT. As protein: CSVGYRVKDTEAFF.